This T cell receptor (beta chain) is drawn from a study of T cell responses to AZD1222 COVID-19 vaccine. Findings and caveats of the study: Seropositive status at baseline applied to only five to seven AZD1222 recipients.

Using immunoSEQ multiplex PCR, the repertoire was profiled, and TCRdb retains in-frame clones only, with some absent. The table includes 110,000 to 150,000 clones, over 85% detected once. Concerning this clone: Its antigen is unknown.

The CDR3 covers 16 residues. Per the germline V gene, CDR1 is MNHEY and CDR2 is SMNVEV (reference sequence). The V and J ends lost 5 bases and 3 bases respectively, with 19 bases between them. The sequencing used peripheral blood, collected on day 0 of AZD1222 vaccination. The chain combines TRBV27 with TRBJ1-1; tentative D call: TRBD1 (6 bases). This receptor was obtained from an adult in good health. The chain's CDR3 is CASSTKQGGADTEAFF. DNA for the CDR3: TGTGCCAGCAGTACAAAACAGGGAGGCGCGGACACTGAAGCTTTCTTT.